Each of the 2 T cell receptor beta chains below was sequenced from the same sample in a study of fetal regulatory T cell absence and autoimmunity. The repertoire was sequenced with immunoSEQ multiplex PCR; TCRdb's copy has only in-frame clones and lacks some. The sample holds 85,000 to 100,000 clones, roughly 70% seen once. The sample consisted of pancreas tissue. Receptor source: a male donor with IPEX syndrome.

The sample holds a few counts of this clone. This chain joins TRBV10-3 and TRBJ1-1; the D is unclear. Germline CDR1 and CDR2: ENHRY and SYGVKD. This CDR3 has 15 amino acids. Between the trimmed V and J ends, which lost 3 bases and 4 bases, there was a span of 15 bases. In DNA form, the CDR3 reads TGTGCCATCAGTGAAGCGGGGAAGGAGGGCACTGAAGCTTTCTTT. Its translation: CAISEAGKEGTEAFF.

The J gene is TRBJ2-3, the V gene TRBV11-2; 7 positions match TRBD2. CDR3 size: 15 residues. V was pared by 6 bases and J by 1 base, with 7 bases of the junction left unmatched. Germline V gives CDR1 SGHAT, CDR2 FQNNGV. CDR3 sequence reads: CASSFSTSGTDTQYF. The DNA for the CDR3 is TGTGCCAGCAGTTTTAGTACTAGCGGCACAGATACGCAGTATTTT.